Presented here are 20 T cell receptor beta chains from one specimen sequenced in a study of shared clonotypes between healthy human individuals. Assay: immunoSEQ multiplex PCR; the TCRdb copy retains only in-frame clones and omits some. The repertoire holds some 500,000 clones, approximately 95% seen once, with 0.055% to 0.075% in the top ten. The sequencing sample was made of naive CD4+ T cells sorted from blood. The subset denotes: CD45RA+ positively selected. Every receptor here comes from a woman between 25 and 40 years old in good health.

CDR3 amino acids: CASRSRDRVKVPNTGELFF. Written as DNA, the CDR3 is TGCGCCAGCAGGAGCCGGGACAGGGTGAAGGTCCCGAACACCGGGGAGCTGTTTTTT. This rearrangement joins TRBV5-1 to TRBJ2-2, with 9 bases identical to TRBD1. The V and J ends lost 5 bases and 0 bases, in that order; junction bases with no gene match: 14. The CDR3 spans 19 residues. CDR1 is SGHRS, CDR2 YFSETQ, per germline.

This sequence joins TRBV4-1 and TRBJ2-7; 10 bases fit TRBD2. The germline V gene encodes CDR1 MGHRA and CDR2 YSYEKL. V shed 3 bases, J shed 2 bases, and the junction held 7 bases outside the gene matches. The CDR3 length is 16 residues. CDR3 sequence: CASSQKTSGITYEQYF. CDR3 in DNA: TGCGCCAGCAGCCAGAAAACTAGCGGGATCACCTACGAGCAGTACTTC.

This chain uses TRBV2 with TRBJ2-5, with 8 positions matching TRBD1. The J call could be wrong; TRBJ2-7 is a better fit for the DNA end. Germline CDR1 is SNHLY and CDR2 is FYNNEI. The CDR3 totals 14 residues. The DNA of the CDR3 is TGTGCCAGCAGTTGGGACAGGTCTTGGAACGAGCAGTACTTC. Translated, it gives CASSWDRSWNEQYF.

The V and J genes are TRBV4-2 and TRBJ2-2; 8 bases map to TRBD2. With V trimmed by 0 bases and J by 6 bases, 6 bases remained unmatched. This CDR3 has 16 residues. Per the germline V gene, CDR1 is LGHNA and CDR2 is YNFKEQ. The CDR3 region has the DNA TGTGCCAGCAGCCAAGAATCGGGAGGGCCTGCCGGGGAGCTGTTTTTT. Its translation is CASSQESGGPAGELFF.

This chain links TRBV14 with TRBJ2-1; D perhaps matches TRBD1 (6 bases). The CDR3 totals 17 residues. CDR1 is SGHDN and CDR2 is FVKESK in the germline V gene. V was shortened by 4 bases and J by 7 bases, with 23 bases between the two germline ends. CDR3 residues: CASSPHWSGQKRNEQFF. CDR3 sequence (DNA): TGTGCCAGCAGCCCTCATTGGTCGGGACAAAAGAGGAATGAGCAGTTCTTC.

The chain recombines TRBV11-2 with TRBJ2-1; 9 bases line up with TRBD2. Per the germline V gene, CDR1 is SGHAT and CDR2 is FQNNGV. The trim removed 5 bases at V and 5 bases at J, leaving 13 bases unmatched. The CDR3 has 17 residues. CDR3 in amino acids: CASSHNLAGAGNNEQFF. The CDR3 DNA follows: TGTGCCAGCAGCCACAATTTAGCGGGAGCCGGAAACAATGAGCAGTTCTTC.

This chain's CDR3 is CASSRGSHQPQHF. CDR3 DNA sequence: TGTGCCAGCAGCCGAGGATCACATCAGCCCCAGCATTTT. This chain links TRBV7-9 with TRBJ1-5; D remains ambiguous. Trimming removed 5 bases from V and 5 bases from J, with 10 bases in between. There are 13 residues in the CDR3. CDR1 and CDR2 from the germline V gene are SEHNR and FQNEAQ (reference sequence).

The chain joins TRBV5-4 to TRBJ1-5; D remains unclear. Germline-derived CDR1 and CDR2 are SGHNT and YYREEE (reference sequence). Trimming cost V 4 bases and J 4 bases, with 9 bases left between them. The CDR3 is made up of 13 amino acids. The chain's CDR3 is CASSTDGNQPQHF. In DNA form, the CDR3 reads TGTGCCAGCAGCACGGACGGGAATCAGCCCCAGCATTTT.

The CDR3 nucleotides read TGTGCCAGCAGCTTATCCCTCGCCAGGGCCTCTGGAAACACCATATATTTT. Translating it yields CASSLSLARASGNTIYF. The rearrangement links TRBV11-2 to TRBJ1-3; D is perhaps TRBD1 (5 bases). The V gene's germline CDR1 is SGHAT and CDR2 FQNNGV. V lost 2 bases to trimming and J lost 0 bases, with 14 bases between them. The CDR3 loop spans 17 amino acids.

V is TRBV2 and J is TRBJ2-5, with D possibly matching TRBD2 (6 bases). CDR1 and CDR2 (germline): SNHLY, FYNNEI. The CDR3 sequence is 15 residues long. V lost 8 bases and J lost 3, with 19 bases in between. The DNA for the CDR3 is TGTGCCAGCGAGACGCAGGGACTGCCCGAAGAGACCCAGTACTTC. It specifies CASETQGLPEETQYF.

This rearrangement joins TRBV18 to TRBJ1-2, with D tentatively TRBD1 (5 bases). CDR3 length equals 13 residues. Trimming shortened V by 6 bases and J by 6 bases, and 14 bases separated the two germline ends. From germline, CDR1 is KGHSH and CDR2 LQKENI. CDR3 sequence (DNA): TGTGCCAGCTCTAGGGACGGGGACCATGGCTACACCTTC. It codes for CASSRDGDHGYTF.

This clone came up once. The chain is built from TRBV6-1 and TRBJ2-1; D may be TRBD1 or TRBD2 (5 bases each). The germline gives CDR1 MNHNS, CDR2 SASEGT. Trimming took 5 bases from V and 2 from J, leaving 10 bases between them. The CDR3 totals 14 residues. This CDR3 reads CASSRDGPYNEQFF. The CDR3 nucleotides are TGTGCCAGCAGTCGGGACGGCCCCTACAATGAGCAGTTCTTC.

The chain carries TRBV28 and TRBJ2-7; D ambiguous. Germline V CDR1 and CDR2: MDHEN, SYDVKM. V lost 8 bases and J lost 0, with 8 bases in between. The CDR3 consists of 12 residues. CDR3 coding DNA: TGTGCCAGCGGAAGGGACTCCTACGAGCAGTACTTC. Translating gives CASGRDSYEQYF.

The chain is built from TRBV2 and TRBJ1-1, with 7 positions matching TRBD1. Trimming took 6 bases from V and 8 from J; bases not matched to a gene: 6. Germline values: CDR1 SNHLY, CDR2 FYNNEI. The CDR3 totals 12 residues. Here the CDR3 reads CASRSGTVEAFF. In DNA form, the CDR3 reads TGTGCCAGCAGGAGTGGGACAGTAGAAGCTTTCTTT.

The genes are TRBV11-3 and TRBJ1-2; D may be TRBD1 (5 bases). Germline assignment: CDR1 SGHNT and CDR2 YENEEA. The V end was cut by 1 base, the J end by 8 bases, with 14 bases between. The CDR3 runs to 14 residues. CDR3 nucleotide sequence: TGTGCCAGCAGCTTAGTCGGCGGGGCAGAAGGCTACACCTTC. Translating gives CASSLVGGAEGYTF. The whole variable domain, filled in from reference TRBV11-3 and TRBJ1-2, reads EAGVVQSPRYKIIEKKQPVAFWCNPISGHNTLYWYLQNLGQGPELLIRYENEEAVDDSQLPKDRFSAERLKGVDSTLKIQPAELGDSAVYLCASSLVGGAEGYTFGSGTRLTVV.

The rearrangement links TRBV11-3 to TRBJ2-3; D is unclear. Germline V lookup: CDR1 SGHNT, CDR2 YENEEA. The V gene lost 2 bases and the J gene lost 0 bases, with 6 bases spanning the gap. The CDR3 totals 14 residues. The CDR3 coding sequence is TGTGCCAGCAGCTTATTTGGGAGCACAGATACGCAGTATTTT. Translated, it gives CASSLFGSTDTQYF.

J is TRBJ1-4 and V is TRBV11-2; D not resolved. There are 18 residues in the CDR3. Germline assignment: CDR1 SGHAT and CDR2 FQNNGV. Deletions cut 2 bases from V and 8 bases from J, with 24 bases between. The CDR3 loop is CASSLTRPGWGRNEKLFF. The CDR3 DNA sequence: TGTGCCAGCAGCTTAACCCGTCCGGGTTGGGGAAGAAACGAAAAACTGTTTTTT.

CDR3 DNA sequence: TGCGCCAGCAGCCCTCAGGGGACCGAAAACCTCGGCGAGCAGTACTTC. Translating gives CASSPQGTENLGEQYF. This rearrangement joins TRBV5-1 to TRBJ2-7; D might be TRBD1 (6 bases). The V and J ends lost 4 bases and 6 bases respectively, with 23 bases between them. Germline V gene lookup returns CDR1 SGHRS and CDR2 YFSETQ. CDR3 length: 16 residues.

J is TRBJ1-5 and V is TRBV9; TRBD1 matches at 10 bases. The CDR3 sequence is 15 residues long. Per germline, CDR1 SGDLS and CDR2 YYNGEE. The junction had 8 bases not matched to a gene; V was cut back by 4 bases and J by 7 bases. The CDR3 DNA reads TGTGCCAGCAGCCCAGGGACAGGGGTTTACCAGCCCCAGCATTTT. Translation: CASSPGTGVYQPQHF.

The chain links TRBV30 to TRBJ1-3, with D unresolved. The V end was cut by 3 bases, the J end by 2 bases, with 5 bases between. Looked up from germline, CDR1 is GTSNPN and CDR2 is SVGIG (reference sequence). The CDR3 is 12 residues long. The chain's CDR3 is CAWSEAGNTIYF. Written as DNA, the CDR3 is TGTGCCTGGAGCGAGGCTGGAAACACCATATATTTT. Variable domain in full (rest from reference TRBV30 and TRBJ1-3): SQTIHQWPATLVQPVGSPLSLECTVEGTSNPNLYWYRQAAGRGLQLLFYSVGIGQISSEVPQNLSASRPQDRQFILSSKKLLLSDSGFYLCAWSEAGNTIYFGEGSWLTVV.